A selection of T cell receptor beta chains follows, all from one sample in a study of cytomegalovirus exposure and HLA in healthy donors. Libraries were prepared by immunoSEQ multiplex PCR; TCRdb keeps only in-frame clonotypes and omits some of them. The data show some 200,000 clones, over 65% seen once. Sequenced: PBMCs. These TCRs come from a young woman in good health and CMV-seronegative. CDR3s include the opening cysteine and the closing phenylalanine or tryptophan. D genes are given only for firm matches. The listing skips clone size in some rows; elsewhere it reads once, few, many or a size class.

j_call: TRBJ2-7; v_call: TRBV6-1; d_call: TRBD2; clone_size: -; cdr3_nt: TGTGCCAGCACCGGGACTAACTACGAGCAGTACTTC; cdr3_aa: CASTGTNYEQYF
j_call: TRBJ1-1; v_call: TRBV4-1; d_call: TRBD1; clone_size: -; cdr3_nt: TGCGCCAGCAGCCTCATTAAAGGGGGCAGGGGAAGCACTGAAGCTTTCTTT; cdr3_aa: CASSLIKGGRGSTEAFF
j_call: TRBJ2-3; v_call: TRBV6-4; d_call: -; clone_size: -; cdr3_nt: TGTGCCAGCTACGAGCCAGGGGAAACAGATACGCAGTATTTT; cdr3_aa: CASYEPGETDTQYF
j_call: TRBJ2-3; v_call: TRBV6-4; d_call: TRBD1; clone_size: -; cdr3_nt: TGTGCCAGCAGTGACTCACCGGGACAGGGGGGAACAGATACGCAGTATTTT; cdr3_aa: CASSDSPGQGGTDTQYF
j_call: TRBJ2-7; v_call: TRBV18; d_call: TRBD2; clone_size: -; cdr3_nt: TGTGCCAGCTCACCGGGGTCTAGCGGGGGGTACGAGCAGTACTTC; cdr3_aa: CASSPGSSGGYEQYF
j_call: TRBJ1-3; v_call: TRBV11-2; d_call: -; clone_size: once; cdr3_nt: TGTGCCAGCAGCCCCACCAGAACATTCGGAAACACCATATATTTT; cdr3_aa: CASSPTRTFGNTIYF
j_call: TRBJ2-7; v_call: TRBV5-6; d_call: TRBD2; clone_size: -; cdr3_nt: TGTGCCAGCAGCCCAACTAGCGGGGGGTTCTACGAGCAGTACTTC; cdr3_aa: CASSPTSGGFYEQYF
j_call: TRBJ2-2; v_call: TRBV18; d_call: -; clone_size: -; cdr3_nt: TGTGCCAGCTCCGAAGCGACAGTACTCACCGGGGAGCTGTTTTTT; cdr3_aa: CASSEATVLTGELFF
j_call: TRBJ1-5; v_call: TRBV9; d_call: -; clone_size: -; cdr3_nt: TGTGCCAGCAGCTCAGAGGATTATAGCAATCAGCCCCAGCATTTT; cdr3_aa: CASSSEDYSNQPQHF
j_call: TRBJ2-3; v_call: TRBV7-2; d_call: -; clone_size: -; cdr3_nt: TGTGCCAGCAGCTTAGCGCGGACTACCTATAAGACAGATACGCAGTATTTT; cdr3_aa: CASSLARTTYKTDTQYF
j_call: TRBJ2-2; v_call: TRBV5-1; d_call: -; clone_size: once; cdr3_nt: TGCGCCAGCAGCTTCCGGGATCCAAACACCGGGGAGCTGTTTTTT; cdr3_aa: CASSFRDPNTGELFF
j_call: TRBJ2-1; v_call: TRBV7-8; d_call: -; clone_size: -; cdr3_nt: TGTGCCAGCAGCTCCTACCTGTCCTCAAACAATGAGCAGTTCTTC; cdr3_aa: CASSSYLSSNNEQFF
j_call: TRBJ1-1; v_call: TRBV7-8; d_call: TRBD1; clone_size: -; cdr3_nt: TGTGCCAGCAGCTTAGCCGGACAGGGAGGGGAGGCTTTCTTT; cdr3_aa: CASSLAGQGGEAFF
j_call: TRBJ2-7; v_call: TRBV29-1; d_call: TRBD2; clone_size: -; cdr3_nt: TGCAGCGTTGTTAGTCTAGCGGGAGACCACGAGCAGTACTTC; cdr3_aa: CSVVSLAGDHEQYF